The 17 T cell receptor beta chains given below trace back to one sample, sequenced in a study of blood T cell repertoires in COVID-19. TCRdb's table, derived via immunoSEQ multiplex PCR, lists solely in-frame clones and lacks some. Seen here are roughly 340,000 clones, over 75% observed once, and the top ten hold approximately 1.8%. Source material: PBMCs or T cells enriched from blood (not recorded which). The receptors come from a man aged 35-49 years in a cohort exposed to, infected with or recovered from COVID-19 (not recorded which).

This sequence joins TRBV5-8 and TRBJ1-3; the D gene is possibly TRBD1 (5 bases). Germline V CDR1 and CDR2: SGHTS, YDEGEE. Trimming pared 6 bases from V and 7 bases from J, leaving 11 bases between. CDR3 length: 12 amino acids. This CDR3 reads CASIRVRNTIYF. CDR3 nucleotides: TGTGCCAGCATCAGGGTGAGGAACACCATATATTTT.

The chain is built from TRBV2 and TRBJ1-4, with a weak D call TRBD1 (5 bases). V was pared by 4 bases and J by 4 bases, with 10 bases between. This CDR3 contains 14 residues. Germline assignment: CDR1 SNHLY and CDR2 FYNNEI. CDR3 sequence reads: CASSGGSFNEKLFF. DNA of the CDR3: TGTGCCAGCAGTGGGGGCAGTTTTAATGAAAAACTGTTTTTT.

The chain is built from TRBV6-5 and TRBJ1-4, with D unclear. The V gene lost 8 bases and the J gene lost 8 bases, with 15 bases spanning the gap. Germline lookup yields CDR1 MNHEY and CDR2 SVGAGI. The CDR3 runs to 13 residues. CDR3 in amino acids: CASAGRVWEKLFF. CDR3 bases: TGTGCCAGCGCCGGGAGGGTGTGGGAAAAACTGTTTTTT.

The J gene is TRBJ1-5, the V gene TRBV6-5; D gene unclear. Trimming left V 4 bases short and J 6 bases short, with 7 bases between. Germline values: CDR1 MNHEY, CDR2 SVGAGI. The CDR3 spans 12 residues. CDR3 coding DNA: TGTGCCAGCAGTTCCACCGGTCAGCCCCAGCATTTT. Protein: CASSSTGQPQHF.

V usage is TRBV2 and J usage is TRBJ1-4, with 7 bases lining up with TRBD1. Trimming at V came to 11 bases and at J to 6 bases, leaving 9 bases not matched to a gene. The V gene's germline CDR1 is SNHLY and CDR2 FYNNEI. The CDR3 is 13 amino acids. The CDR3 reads CAHKTGPDEKLFF. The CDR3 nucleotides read TGTGCCCACAAGACAGGGCCCGATGAAAAACTGTTTTTT.

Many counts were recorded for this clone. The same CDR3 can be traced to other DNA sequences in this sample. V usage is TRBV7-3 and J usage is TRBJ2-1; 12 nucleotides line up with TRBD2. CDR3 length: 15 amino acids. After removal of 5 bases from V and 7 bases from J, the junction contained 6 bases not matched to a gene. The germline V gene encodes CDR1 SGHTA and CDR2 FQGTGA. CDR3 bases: TGTGCCAGCAGCGTGACTAGCGGGAGTGGGAATGAGCAGTTCTTC. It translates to CASSVTSGSGNEQFF.

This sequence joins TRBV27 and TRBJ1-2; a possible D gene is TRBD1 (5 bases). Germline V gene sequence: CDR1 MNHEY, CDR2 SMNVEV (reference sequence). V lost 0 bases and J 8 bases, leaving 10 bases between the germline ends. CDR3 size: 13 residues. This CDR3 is CASSLSGGRGYTF. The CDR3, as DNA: TGTGCCAGCAGTTTATCGGGGGGAAGGGGCTACACCTTC.

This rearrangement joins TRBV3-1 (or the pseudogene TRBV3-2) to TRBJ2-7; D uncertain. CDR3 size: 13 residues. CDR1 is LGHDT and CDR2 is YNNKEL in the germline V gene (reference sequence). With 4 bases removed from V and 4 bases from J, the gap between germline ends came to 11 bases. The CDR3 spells CASSPPSRYEQYF. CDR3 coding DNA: TGTGCCAGCAGCCCACCGTCGCGATACGAGCAGTACTTC.

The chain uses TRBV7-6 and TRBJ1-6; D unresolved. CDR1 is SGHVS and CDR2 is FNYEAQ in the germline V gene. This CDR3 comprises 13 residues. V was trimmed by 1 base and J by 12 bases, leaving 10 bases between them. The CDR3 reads CASSLGAGRPLHF. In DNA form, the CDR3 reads TGTGCCAGCAGCTTAGGGGCTGGGAGACCCCTCCACTTT.

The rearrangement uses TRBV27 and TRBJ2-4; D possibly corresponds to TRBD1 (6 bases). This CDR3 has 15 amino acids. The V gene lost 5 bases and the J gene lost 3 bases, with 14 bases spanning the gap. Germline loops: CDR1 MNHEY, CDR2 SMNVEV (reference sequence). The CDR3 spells CASSPQGLGKNIQYF. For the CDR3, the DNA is TGTGCCAGCAGTCCACAGGGTTTGGGCAAAAACATTCAGTACTTC.

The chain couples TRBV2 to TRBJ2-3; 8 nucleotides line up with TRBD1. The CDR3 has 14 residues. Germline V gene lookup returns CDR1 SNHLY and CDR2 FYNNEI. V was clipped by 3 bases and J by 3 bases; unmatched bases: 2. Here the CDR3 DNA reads TGTGCCAGCAGTGACAGGGGGCGGACAGATACGCAGTATTTT. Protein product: CASSDRGRTDTQYF. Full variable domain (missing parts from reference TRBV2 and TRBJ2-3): EPEVTQTPSHQVTQMGQEVILRCVPISNHLYFYWYRQILGQKVEFLVSFYNNEISEKSEIFDDQFSVERPDGSNFTLKIRSTKLEDSAMYFCASSDRGRTDTQYFGPGTRLTVL.

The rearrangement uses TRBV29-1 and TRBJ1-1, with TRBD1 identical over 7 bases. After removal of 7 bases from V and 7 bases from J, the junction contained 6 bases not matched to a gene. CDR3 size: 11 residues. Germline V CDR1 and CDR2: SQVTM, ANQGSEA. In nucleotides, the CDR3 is TGCAGCGGTCAGGACAGGCTTGAAGCTTTCTTT. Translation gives CSGQDRLEAFF.

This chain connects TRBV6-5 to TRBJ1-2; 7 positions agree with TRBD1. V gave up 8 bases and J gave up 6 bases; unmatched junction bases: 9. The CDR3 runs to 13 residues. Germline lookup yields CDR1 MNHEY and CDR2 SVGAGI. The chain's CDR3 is CASEFRGPHGYTF. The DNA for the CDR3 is TGTGCCAGCGAGTTTAGGGGGCCCCATGGCTACACCTTC.

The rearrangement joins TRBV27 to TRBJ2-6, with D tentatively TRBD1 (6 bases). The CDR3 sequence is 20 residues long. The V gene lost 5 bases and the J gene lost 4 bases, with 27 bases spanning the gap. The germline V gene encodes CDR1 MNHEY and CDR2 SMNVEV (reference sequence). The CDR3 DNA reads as TGTGCCAGCAGTACAAACAGGGTGCCCATTAGTCCCCGCGGGGCCAACGTCCTGACTTTC. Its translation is CASSTNRVPISPRGANVLTF.

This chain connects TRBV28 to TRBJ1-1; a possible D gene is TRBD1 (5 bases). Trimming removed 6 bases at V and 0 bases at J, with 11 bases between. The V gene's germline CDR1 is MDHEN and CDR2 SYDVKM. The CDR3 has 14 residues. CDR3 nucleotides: TGTGCCAGCAGGGAGGGGAATTTGAACACTGAAGCTTTCTTT. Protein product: CASREGNLNTEAFF.

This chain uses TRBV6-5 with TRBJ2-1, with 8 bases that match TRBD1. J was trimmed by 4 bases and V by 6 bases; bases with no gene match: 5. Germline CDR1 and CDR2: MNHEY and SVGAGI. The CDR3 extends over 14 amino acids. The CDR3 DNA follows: TGTGCCAGCAGACCGGGACAGGAGTACAATGAGCAGTTCTTC. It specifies CASRPGQEYNEQFF.

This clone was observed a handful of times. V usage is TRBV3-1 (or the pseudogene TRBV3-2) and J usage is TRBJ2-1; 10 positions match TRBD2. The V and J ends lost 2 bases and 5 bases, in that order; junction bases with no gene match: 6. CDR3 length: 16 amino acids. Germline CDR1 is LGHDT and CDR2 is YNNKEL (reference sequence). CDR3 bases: TGTGCCAGCAGCCAACGAGCGGGAGGGCCCAACAATGAGCAGTTCTTC. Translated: CASSQRAGGPNNEQFF.